This passage covers 20 T cell receptor beta chains from one sample sequenced in a study of CD8 T cells in Susac syndrome. RNA was extracted with the RNeasy kit, and a quantity of 0.5 to 1 ug was reverse transcribed using random hexamers. TCRdb used MiXCR to reprocess the immunoSEQ multiplex PCR reads, holding one entry per CDR3 protein. Of more than 120,000 distinct CDR3 sequences listed, approximately 94% are singletons. The source material was CD4+ T cells from PBMCs. These receptors all stem from a human donor in good health.

The chain combines TRBV7-2 with TRBJ1-4, with D uncertain. Per germline, CDR1 SGHTA and CDR2 FQGNSA. The CDR3 length is 14 residues. Trimming shortened V by 5 bases and J by 4 bases, and 11 bases separated the two germline ends. The CDR3 region is CASSRGSLNEKLFF. The CDR3 DNA is TGTGCCAGCAGCCGGGGATCGCTTAATGAAAAACTGTTTTTT.

The chain uses TRBV7-3 and TRBJ1-1, with 8 bases that match TRBD1. V was pared by 2 bases and J by 6 bases, with 8 bases of the junction left unmatched. CDR1 and CDR2 from the germline V gene are SGHTA and FQGTGA. The CDR3 covers 15 residues. CDR3 in DNA: TGTGCCAGCAGCTTACAGGGGGCGAGTTTCTCTGAAGCTTTCTTT. Translating gives CASSLQGASFSEAFF.

The chain recombines TRBV18 with TRBJ2-5; D is ambiguous. The CDR3 loop spans 13 amino acids. V was shortened by 0 bases and J by 5 bases, with 7 bases between the two germline ends. In germline, CDR1 is KGHSH, CDR2 LQKENI. CDR3 sequence (DNA): TGTGCCAGCTCACCACCAAATCCGGAGACCCAGTACTTC. This sequence encodes CASSPPNPETQYF.

The J gene is TRBJ1-2, the V gene TRBV6-6; 7 bases are a match to TRBD1. The germline V gene encodes CDR1 MNHNY and CDR2 SVGAGI (reference sequence). V lost 6 bases, J lost 1 base, and 5 bases stayed unmatched. CDR3 length equals 14 residues. The CDR3 here is CASSRDRFNYGYTF. DNA of the CDR3: TGTGCCAGCAGCCGGGACAGATTTAACTATGGCTACACCTTC.

The V call is TRBV30, the J call TRBJ2-7, with 8 bases fitting TRBD1. In germline, CDR1 is GTSNPN, CDR2 SVGIG (reference sequence). Losses at the gene ends were 2 bases for V and 2 bases for J; bases not matched to a gene: 5. The CDR3 is made up of 14 amino acids. In DNA form, the CDR3 reads TGTGCCTGGAGTACCGGGACAGGACCCTACGAGCAGTACTTC. Translated: CAWSTGTGPYEQYF.

V gene TRBV6-1 combines with J gene TRBJ2-2; D unresolved. CDR3 length: 16 residues. CDR1 and CDR2 (germline): MNHNS, SASEGT. V shed 7 bases and J shed 0 bases, with 15 bases lying between them. This CDR3 is CASKEQASSNTGELFF. CDR3 bases: TGTGCCAGCAAAGAGCAAGCCTCTTCGAACACCGGGGAGCTGTTTTTT.

V usage is TRBV30 and J usage is TRBJ1-2; 7 bases fit TRBD1. Per germline, CDR1 GTSNPN and CDR2 SVGIG (reference sequence). V lost 0 bases to trimming and J lost 8 bases; unmatched junction nucleotides: 9. CDR3 length: 14 residues. CDR3 in DNA: TGTGCCTGGAGTGTCAGGCAGGGGGATGGCGGCTACACCTTC. It yields the protein CAWSVRQGDGGYTF.

This clonotype was counted only a few times. This chain joins TRBV20-1 and TRBJ2-7; no reliable D call. CDR3 length: 15 amino acids. The V gene lost 0 bases and the J gene lost 1 base, with 13 bases spanning the gap. CDR1 and CDR2 from the germline V gene are DFQATT and SNEGSKA (reference sequence). DNA for the CDR3: TGCAGTGCTAGAGATGGTAGACTCCCATCCTACGAGCAGTACTTC. As protein: CSARDGRLPSYEQYF.

The chain has TRBV11-2 and TRBJ2-7; tentatively, D is TRBD2 (5 bases). With 5 bases removed from V and 4 bases from J, the gap between germline ends came to 15 bases. This CDR3 has 14 residues. CDR1 and CDR2 from the germline V gene are SGHAT and FQNNGV. The CDR3 protein is CASSVTEGSYEQYF. The CDR3 DNA is TGTGCCAGCAGCGTGACGGAAGGGAGTTACGAGCAGTACTTC.

The chain combines TRBV12-3 or TRBV12-4 with TRBJ2-5, with 7 bases aligning to TRBD2. V lost 5 bases and J lost 5; bases outside the gene matches: 2. The CDR3 covers 12 residues. This chain's CDR3 is CASSDSGETQYF. The CDR3 DNA follows: TGTGCCAGCAGTGATAGCGGGGAGACCCAGTACTTC.

J is TRBJ1-2 and V is TRBV10-3; D not resolved. V lost 3 bases, J lost 0 bases, and 2 bases lay in between. Germline CDR1 is ENHRY and CDR2 is SYGVKD. The CDR3 is 12 residues long. CDR3 sequence reads: CAISEANYGYTF. In nucleotides, the CDR3 is TGTGCCATCAGTGAAGCTAACTATGGCTACACCTTC.

The chain uses TRBV7-9 and TRBJ2-2; D is ambiguous. Per germline, CDR1 SEHNR and CDR2 FQNEAQ (reference sequence). This CDR3 spans 15 amino acids. V lost 1 base, J lost 1 base, and 7 bases lay in between. The CDR3 DNA reads as TGTGCCAGCAGCTTAGGAGCTGGGAACACCGGGGAGCTGTTTTTT. Its translation is CASSLGAGNTGELFF.

The rearrangement uses TRBV13 and TRBJ2-5; D possibly corresponds to TRBD2 (6 bases). The CDR3 consists of 15 residues. Germline V gives CDR1 PRHDT, CDR2 FYEKMQ (reference sequence). Trimming took 5 bases from V and 5 from J, leaving 18 bases between them. The CDR3 DNA sequence: TGTGCCAGCAGCCTACGGAGGGGCTCCGCGGAGACCCAGTACTTC. Translation gives CASSLRRGSAETQYF.

The rearrangement links TRBV6-1 to TRBJ2-7; D may match TRBD1 or TRBD2 (5 bases each). CDR3 length: 12 amino acids. Germline loops: CDR1 MNHNS, CDR2 SASEGT. V was cut by 6 bases and J by 7 bases, with 13 bases left in between. The CDR3 sequence is CASRGTPGEQYF. The CDR3 DNA reads TGTGCCAGCAGGGGGACCCCGGGGGAGCAGTACTTC.

This chain uses TRBV20-1 with TRBJ2-7; either TRBD1 or TRBD2 may fit D (5 bases each). There are 12 residues in the CDR3. Germline V lookup: CDR1 DFQATT, CDR2 SNEGSKA (reference sequence). CDR3 DNA sequence: TGCGTACCGGGGCAACCAACCTACGAGCAGTACTTC. This encodes CVPGQPTYEQYF.

The chain uses TRBV5-4 and TRBJ2-3; 9 positions agree with TRBD2. The length of the CDR3 is 16 residues. Germline V gene lookup returns CDR1 SGHNT and CDR2 YYREEE (reference sequence). The junction had 7 bases not matched to a gene; V was cut back by 1 base and J by 4 bases. CDR3 region: CASSLSSGSRADTQYF. The CDR3 nucleotides are TGTGCCAGCAGCTTGAGTAGCGGGAGTCGCGCAGATACGCAGTATTTT.

The V call is TRBV24-1, the J call TRBJ2-5; 7 nucleotides align to TRBD1. Germline V gene data show CDR1 as KGHDR and CDR2 as SFDVKD. V was clipped by 9 bases and J by 0 bases; unmatched bases: 12. This CDR3 has 16 amino acids. Here the CDR3 reads CATFTSTGRHQETQYF. Written as DNA, the CDR3 is TGTGCCACCTTTACCTCGACAGGGCGGCACCAAGAGACCCAGTACTTC.

The DNA for the CDR3 is TGTGCCAGCTCACCACGGGGGGCGAGGAACACTGAAGCTTTCTTT. It translates to CASSPRGARNTEAFF. The rearrangement links TRBV18 to TRBJ1-1, with D perhaps matching TRBD1 (6 bases). CDR3 length: 15 residues. Germline-derived CDR1 and CDR2 are KGHSH and LQKENI. The V end lost 1 base, the J end lost 1 base, and 10 bases lay between the germline ends.

The chain recombines TRBV28 with TRBJ2-1, with a weak D call TRBD1 (6 bases). CDR1 is MDHEN, CDR2 SYDVKM, per germline. The V gene lost 3 bases and the J gene lost 3 bases, with 15 bases spanning the gap. The CDR3 runs 16 residues. The CDR3 is CASSLGATVNYNEQFF. Here the CDR3 DNA reads TGTGCCAGCAGTTTGGGGGCTACGGTGAACTACAATGAGCAGTTCTTC.

J is TRBJ2-3 and V is TRBV9; 7 nucleotides agree with TRBD1. The CDR3 is made up of 14 amino acids. Germline V gene sequence: CDR1 SGDLS, CDR2 YYNGEE. V shed 7 bases and J 3 bases; nucleotides not matched to a gene: 8. CDR3 in DNA: TGTGCCAGCCGAAGACAGGGTGGGACAGATACGCAGTATTTT. This translates into CASRRQGGTDTQYF.